Listed here are 15 T cell receptor beta chains from one sample, sequenced in a study of T-cell reconstitution after alpha-beta-depleted transplantation in children. Researchers prepared the TCRbeta library using unique molecular identifiers, the study reports. MiXCR, applied by TCRdb to the PCR reads, yields one record per CDR3 protein. The sample carries roughly 300,000 distinct CDR3 sequences, under 14% recorded once. The sequencing here drew on peripheral blood, taken 180 days after TCRalphabeta/CD19-depleted stem cell transplant. These receptors came from a male patient under 10 years old who had a stem cell transplant for chronic granulomatous disease, so the T cells may come from the graft donor.

This clonotype was seen at least ten times. The V gene is TRBV5-1, the J gene TRBJ2-6; D not resolved. Germline V gene sequence: CDR1 SGHRS, CDR2 YFSETQ. V lost 2 bases and J 0 bases, leaving 9 bases between the germline ends. The CDR3 consists of 16 residues. CDR3 nucleotides: TGCGCCAGCAGCTTAGGCAGAGCCTCTGGGGCCAACGTCCTGACTTTC. Residues: CASSLGRASGANVLTF.

This clonotype was observed at least ten times. This CDR3 is CAISEWQGADTQYF. The CDR3 DNA reads as TGTGCCATCAGTGAGTGGCAGGGCGCAGATACGCAGTATTTT. This rearrangement joins TRBV10-3 to TRBJ2-3; the D gene is possibly TRBD1 (5 bases). Per the germline V gene, CDR1 is ENHRY and CDR2 is SYGVKD. The CDR3 consists of 14 residues. Trimming stripped 1 base from V and 4 bases from J, with 9 bases between.

This clonotype showed up many times. The rearrangement uses TRBV20-1 and TRBJ2-4; D may be TRBD2 (5 bases). With 3 bases removed from V and 9 bases from J, the gap between germline ends came to 21 bases. The germline V gene has CDR1 DFQATT and CDR2 SNEGSKA (reference sequence). This CDR3 region has 15 residues. CDR3 coding DNA: TGCAGTGCTAGTTTAAACCGGGGAGTAGGTACCATTCAGTACTTC. This encodes CSASLNRGVGTIQYF.

Ten or more counts support this clonotype. The gene calls are TRBV6-2 or TRBV6-3 and TRBJ2-1, with 10 bases matching TRBD2. J gave up 2 bases and V 2 bases, and 6 bases lay outside the gene matches. The CDR3 length is 17 residues. Germline CDR1 is MNHEY and CDR2 is SVGEGT. The CDR3 loop reads CASSYTSGKSAYNEQFF. The DNA for the CDR3 is TGTGCCAGCAGTTACACTAGCGGGAAGAGTGCCTACAATGAGCAGTTCTTC.

This clonotype was seen repeatedly, ten times or more. The V and J genes are TRBV6-2 or TRBV6-3 and TRBJ2-2; D may match TRBD1 or TRBD2 (5 bases each). CDR3 length: 14 amino acids. Germline V gene data show CDR1 as MNHEY and CDR2 as SVGEGT. Trimming removed 2 bases from V and 7 bases from J, with 11 bases in between. CDR3 loop: CASSYRDDVGELFF. DNA for the CDR3: TGTGCCAGCAGTTACCGGGACGACGTCGGGGAGCTGTTTTTT.

This clonotype has ten or more counts. The rearrangement links TRBV12-3 or TRBV12-4 to TRBJ1-5, with a possible D match to TRBD1 (6 bases). V was trimmed by 10 bases and J by 2 bases, leaving 15 bases between them. The length of the CDR3 is 14 residues. As DNA, the CDR3 is TGTGCCAACGGACAGTCAGGTGGCAATCAGCCCCAGCATTTT. Translation gives CANGQSGGNQPQHF.

This clonotype appeared many times. The chain combines TRBV18 with TRBJ2-2; the D gene is possibly TRBD1 (7 bases). Trimming pared 0 bases from V and 6 bases from J, leaving 11 bases between. From germline, CDR1 is KGHSH and CDR2 LQKENI. There are 15 residues in the CDR3. In DNA form, the CDR3 reads TGTGCCAGCTCACCACCGTCAGGGGGGCCCGGGGAGCTGTTTTTT. Protein: CASSPPSGGPGELFF. The entire variable domain, with the rest obtained from reference TRBV18 and TRBJ2-2, is as follows: NAGVMQNPRHLVRRRGQEARLRCSPMKGHSHVYWYRQLPEEGLKFMVYLQKENIIDESGMPKERFSAEFPKEGPSILRIQQVVRGDSAAYFCASSPPSGGPGELFFGEGSRLTVL.

This clonotype was detected ten times or more. The V and J genes are TRBV27 and TRBJ2-2, with 10 bases that match TRBD2. The CDR3 runs 15 residues. The V gene end was trimmed by 4 bases and the J gene end by 4 bases; junction bases not matched to a gene: 3. CDR1 and CDR2 (germline): MNHEY, SMNVEV (reference sequence). CDR3 nucleotide sequence: TGTGCCAGCAGTTATAGCGGGGGGACCACCGGGGAGCTGTTTTTT. Its translation is CASSYSGGTTGELFF.

This clonotype was recorded many times. The V gene is TRBV11-1, the J gene TRBJ1-2, with D unclear. Germline-derived CDR1 and CDR2 are SGHAT and FQDESV (reference sequence). The CDR3 is 13 residues long. Trimming left V 3 bases short and J 6 bases short, with 11 bases between. CDR3: CASSLWSQDGYTF. CDR3 coding DNA: TGTGCCAGCAGCTTGTGGTCTCAGGATGGCTACACCTTC.

This clonotype occurred many times. The chain has TRBV10-3 and TRBJ2-7; 8 bases map to TRBD2. The CDR3 consists of 13 residues. In germline, CDR1 is ENHRY, CDR2 SYGVKD. After removal of 4 bases from V and 2 bases from J, the junction contained 1 base not matched to a gene. The DNA of the CDR3 is TGTGCCATCAGTGTAGCGGGACCCTACGAGCAGTACTTC. This translates into CAISVAGPYEQYF.

Ten or more counts support this clonotype. This chain connects TRBV10-1 to TRBJ2-7; maybe TRBD1 (6 bases). The CDR3 is 13 amino acids. The ends were cut back, 4 bases at V and 4 bases at J, with 11 bases in the middle. CDR1 is WNHNN, CDR2 SYGVQD, per germline (reference sequence). The CDR3 loop is CASSATGRYEQYF. The CDR3 region has the DNA TGCGCCAGCAGTGCCACAGGGAGATACGAGCAGTACTTC.

This clonotype was seen ten or more times. This chain joins TRBV3-1 and TRBJ2-3; 8 nucleotides match TRBD2. The germline V gene has CDR1 LGHDT and CDR2 YNNKEL (reference sequence). This CDR3 spans 14 amino acids. The trim removed 4 bases at V and 2 bases at J, leaving 2 bases unmatched. For the CDR3, the DNA is TGTGCCAGCAGCCCCGGGGGGGCCACAGATACGCAGTATTTT. This codes for CASSPGGATDTQYF.

This clonotype was seen repeatedly, ten times or more. V is TRBV6-5 and J is TRBJ1-2; D gene uncertain. V was clipped by 0 bases and J by 2 bases, with 13 bases between them. CDR3 length: 16 amino acids. The V gene's germline CDR1 is MNHEY and CDR2 SVGAGI. DNA for the CDR3: TGTGCCAGCAGTTACTCGATAGCATACCGAAACTATGGCTACACCTTC. As protein: CASSYSIAYRNYGYTF.

This clonotype was seen repeatedly, ten times or more. V usage is TRBV10-3 and J usage is TRBJ2-5; 11 bases are shared with TRBD2. V trimming: 0 bases; J trimming: 1 base; junction bases outside the gene matches: 4. CDR1 and CDR2 from the germline V gene are ENHRY and SYGVKD. The CDR3 sequence is 17 residues long. CDR3 in amino acids: CAISESLAGGSQETQYF. CDR3 DNA sequence: TGTGCCATCAGTGAGTCGTTAGCGGGGGGGTCCCAAGAGACCCAGTACTTC.

This clonotype was detected ten times or more. This chain uses TRBV6-5 with TRBJ2-7, with D perhaps assigned TRBD1 or TRBD2 (7 bases each). Trimming took off 0 bases at V and 5 bases at J, with 23 bases between the two ends. This CDR3 has 18 amino acids. CDR1 is MNHEY and CDR2 is SVGAGI in the germline V gene. CDR3 sequence: CASSYSPREGAKSNEQYF. CDR3 in DNA: TGTGCCAGCAGTTACTCGCCCAGGGAGGGGGCAAAATCTAACGAGCAGTACTTC.